This TCR beta chain was captured by sequencing in a study of blood T cells in healthy people across ages (dated by TCRdb to between 2014 and 2017). Notes on the research overall: In model experiments, roughly one uniquely barcoded TCR beta cDNA molecule per two T cells was captured by template switching. Using the same blood draw, the study looked at two additional independent replicas of 1 million unique cDNA reads for two donors, one aged 18 to 30 and the other aged 80 or older. The donors were split into four age groups: young (average 16 years), middle-aged (more than 35), aged (approximately 60) and long-lived (over 80). To avoid experimental bias, donors of different ages were distributed randomly across sequencing lanes. The study measured age-related changes in TCR beta repertoire diversity using deep sequencing normalized with unique cDNA molecular identifiers. General findings and caveats noted by the study authors: Observed TCR beta diversity correlated strongly with the percentage of naive T cells measured by flow cytometry. Compared with the aged group, the long-lived group had more naive CD4+ T cells, fewer expanded clones and increased TCR diversity, a pattern suggesting age selection. Because profiling used bulk unsorted PBMCs, naive and antigen-experienced compartments could not be compared conclusively. As age increased, observed TCR beta diversity per million T cells dropped in a roughly linear way, and a significant reduction was already evident by age about 36. Because donor CMV infection status was unknown, age-related changes in expanded clonotypes were potentially confounded. Estimates of total diversity based on one million sequenced T cells were considered lower bounds and underestimates.

Donors were about 36 systemically healthy Caucasian individuals from Russia aged roughly 6 to 90 years. Each donor gave 8 to 10 milliliters of peripheral blood, collected into EDTA-treated Vacutainer tubes. Ficoll-Paque density-gradient centrifugation was used to isolate PBMCs, with at least 6 million per sample. Trizol reagent was used to extract total RNA from PBMCs, with at least 6 micrograms per sample. The percentages of naive CD45RAhigh/CD27high T cells were determined by flow cytometry on a PBMC aliquot from every donor. Library construction relied on 5' RACE. These reads were obtained on an Illumina HiSeq 2500. The second PCR ran for about 7 to 11 cycles and used a J-beta primer mix along with a sample-barcoded 5' primer. Each TCR beta cDNA molecule received a unique molecular identifier from a template-switch 5' adaptor carrying 12 random nucleotides. Each sample yielded at least 2.5 million CDR3-containing paired-end reads. First-strand cDNA synthesis was performed from all RNA using the Mint cDNA synthesis kit, with priming by a TRBC-specific oligonucleotide. All cDNA was treated with uracil-DNA glycosylase and then went through a first 18-cycle PCR with the universal primers M1SS and BC2_uni_R. The study's own analysis went as follows. Normalization of each sample was performed by random selection of 1 million high-quality reads, each carrying a distinct molecular identifier. Reads sharing molecular identifiers were discarded rather than binned into consensus sequences. MiTCR, run with a Q25 quality threshold and the strictest error-elimination algorithm, handled CDR3 identification, clonotype clustering and error correction. Lower-bound total TCR beta diversity was estimated with a nonparametric unseen species model using Euler transformation. In-frame beta chains were kept once TCRdb had trimmed the public reads at Q25 with fastp and called clones with MiXCR. Records with the same CDR3 protein are collapsed into one entry carrying the most frequent genes and DNA. TCRdb's processing, not the authors', yielded these V and J calls. The sample table contains 550,000 to 600,000 distinct CDR3 sequences; only one count was recorded for roughly 48% of them. The top ten clones comprise 20% to 25% of the sample.

V gives up 6 bases and J gives up 10 bases, and the segment between their germline ends measures 13 bases. The CDR3 runs 11 residues from the cysteine to the phenylalanine. Only the CDR3 portion is preserved as DNA: 33 bases, with reading frame beginning at the first base. CDR1 and CDR2 are drawn from the germline V gene: SQVTM, ANQGSEA. For this clonotype: What this receptor recognizes is not known. Base qualities are not provided; no much larger clone lies one nucleotide away.

This clonotype was obtained from a man at least 80 years old in good health. Sequenced sample: blood. Recombination connected TRBV29-1 to TRBJ2-1, with an unclear D gene assignment. The sequenced DNA: TGCAGCGTCAAGATGGGCTACGAGCAGTTCTTC. Its amino acids are CSVKMGYEQFF.